Listed here are 12 T cell receptor beta chains from one sample, sequenced in a study of blood T cell repertoires in COVID-19. The repertoire was sequenced with immunoSEQ multiplex PCR; TCRdb's copy has only in-frame clones and lacks some. The sample records about 140,000 clones, about 80% being singletons. Sequenced: peripheral blood. Receptor source: a woman older than 75 in a cohort sampled during active or convalescent COVID-19.

The gene calls are TRBV9 and TRBJ2-3; perhaps TRBD1 as D (5 bases). V was clipped by 1 base and J by 6 bases, with 15 bases between them. Germline V lookup: CDR1 SGDLS, CDR2 YYNGEE. This CDR3 comprises 15 residues. DNA for the CDR3: TGTGCCAGCAGCGTAACAGGTCAATCATCCGATACGCAGTATTTT. Encoded protein: CASSVTGQSSDTQYF.

The J gene is TRBJ2-2, the V gene TRBV12-3 or TRBV12-4; D call uncertain. Trimming stripped 6 bases from V and 7 bases from J, with 12 bases between. This CDR3 is built from 13 residues. CDR3 amino acids: CASSSSFDGELFF. The DNA for the CDR3 is TGTGCCAGCAGCTCTAGTTTCGACGGGGAGCTGTTTTTT.

The chain has TRBV28 and TRBJ2-7, with TRBD2 as a possible D gene (6 bases). CDR1 and CDR2 (germline): MDHEN, SYDVKM. The CDR3 is 13 amino acids. V lost 6 bases to trimming and J lost 1 base, with 10 bases between them. CDR3 region: CASSRRGSYEQYV. DNA for the CDR3: TGTGCCAGCAGCCGTCGGGGGTCCTACGAGCAGTACGTC.

This chain connects TRBV5-5 to TRBJ1-4; TRBD1 agrees at 7 bases. This CDR3 is built from 15 residues. The V segment lost 0 bases and the J segment 8 bases; nucleotides outside the gene matches: 7. The germline gives CDR1 SGHKS, CDR2 YYEKEE (reference sequence). The CDR3 DNA reads as TGTGCCAGCAGCTTGGAGGGGGCAGGGCGGGAAAAACTGTTTTTT. Residues: CASSLEGAGREKLFF.

This clone was seen just once. This chain connects TRBV19 to TRBJ1-5; TRBD1 might be the D (6 bases). The germline CDR1 and CDR2 sequences are LNHDA and SQIVND (reference sequence). The CDR3 contains 16 residues. V dropped 4 bases and J dropped 0 bases, with 13 bases sitting between them. The CDR3 reads CASSTPGHNSNQPQHF. The CDR3 DNA sequence: TGTGCCAGTAGTACTCCGGGACACAATAGCAATCAGCCCCAGCATTTT.

The chain links TRBV13 to TRBJ2-7, with TRBD2 matching 7 bases. V was clipped by 5 bases and J by 0 bases; unmatched bases: 7. The CDR3 runs 15 residues. Germline CDR1 and CDR2: PRHDT and FYEKMQ (reference sequence). The CDR3 region is CASSRSRDYSYEQYV. CDR3 in DNA: TGTGCCAGCAGCCGATCCCGGGACTACTCCTACGAGCAGTACGTC.

V and J are TRBV25-1 and TRBJ1-5, with D tentatively TRBD1 (5 bases). Germline assignment: CDR1 MGHDK and CDR2 SYGVNS. With 3 bases removed from V and 0 bases from J, the gap between germline ends came to 9 bases. The CDR3 totals 15 residues. The CDR3, as DNA: TGTGCCAGCAGTGATCCCAGGGATAGCAATCAGCCCCAGCATTTT. Translating it yields CASSDPRDSNQPQHF. Filled out from reference TRBV25-1 and TRBJ1-5, the complete variable domain reads EADIYQTPRYLVIGTGKKITLECSQTMGHDKMYWYQQDPGMELHLIHYSYGVNSTEKGDLSSESTVSRIRTEHFPLTLESARPSHTSQYLCASSDPRDSNQPQHFGDGTRLSIL.

This clone was found a few times. The chain is built from TRBV6-1 and TRBJ2-5, with D unresolved. V dropped 3 bases and J dropped 3 bases, with 11 bases sitting between them. Germline V lookup: CDR1 MNHNS, CDR2 SASEGT. The CDR3 has 14 amino acids. The CDR3 spells CASSEYIFEETQYF. The CDR3 DNA sequence: TGTGCCAGCAGTGAGTACATATTTGAAGAGACCCAGTACTTC.

The chain couples TRBV5-1 to TRBJ2-5; D possibly corresponds to TRBD2 (5 bases). CDR1 and CDR2 (germline): SGHRS, YFSETQ. This CDR3 is 14 amino acids long. V was shortened by 0 bases and J by 5 bases, with 11 bases between the two germline ends. Here the CDR3 DNA reads TGCGCCAGCAGCTTGGGGCCACGAGGGGAGACCCAGTACTTC. Protein product: CASSLGPRGETQYF.

The chain employs TRBV4-2 and TRBJ1-3; D remains unclear. V lost 0 bases and J 9 bases, leaving 21 bases between the germline ends. This CDR3 comprises 17 residues. Germline V gives CDR1 LGHNA, CDR2 YNFKEQ. In DNA, the CDR3 is TGTGCCAGCAGCCAAGAAAGTCTTCGGGCAGGTCGGGGCACCATATATTTT. This sequence encodes CASSQESLRAGRGTIYF.

CDR3 amino acids: CASSKFPLGGGACNNEQFF. The CDR3 DNA sequence: TGTGCCAGCAGCAAATTCCCGCTAGGTGGCGGGGCCTGCAACAATGAGCAGTTCTTC. J is TRBJ2-1 and V is TRBV21-1; TRBD2 is taken as the D call from the table, unchecked against the DNA. TRBV21-1 is noted as a pseudogene. The CDR3 totals 19 residues.

The gene calls are TRBV6-6 and TRBJ1-5; TRBD1 agrees at 8 bases. CDR3 size: 16 residues. V was clipped by 6 bases and J by 1 base; unmatched bases: 8. From germline, CDR1 is MNHNY and CDR2 SVGAGI (reference sequence). The CDR3 loop reads CASRKQGVGSNQPQHF. Written as DNA, the CDR3 is TGTGCCAGCAGAAAACAGGGGGTCGGGAGCAATCAGCCCCAGCATTTT.